These T cell receptor beta chains were read from a single sample in a study of post-analysis software for immune sequencing data. TCRdb re-analysed the PCR reads in MiXCR, keeping a single row per CDR3 protein. The sample lists about 540,000 distinct CDR3 sequences, 30% to 40% occurring once. Input material: blood. The receptors shown here come from a girl under 18 with multiple sclerosis. The CDR3 runs from the conserved cysteine through the conserved F or W. Fields, in order: CDR3 protein, D gene, J gene, V gene, clone size. A D gene is named only where the DNA matches it firmly. Some rows have no size entry. The others give once, few or many, or a class for an expanded clone.

CASSAKGWGRGATSGANVLTF | NA | TRBJ2-6 | TRBV6-1 | NA
CASSLARRQGSGYTF | NA | TRBJ1-2 | TRBV7-2 | few
CATHHPRDPTDTQYF | NA | TRBJ2-3 | TRBV28 | NA
CASSAVADTYNEQFF | NA | TRBJ2-1 | TRBV9 | NA
CASSLNLQRGRENTEAFF | NA | TRBJ1-1 | TRBV3-1 | NA
CATSRDLGNSQETQYF | NA | TRBJ2-5 | TRBV15 | NA
CSVDQRRPDTQYF | NA | TRBJ2-3 | TRBV29-1 | few
CSAARTISSYEQYF | NA | TRBJ2-7 | TRBV20-1 | NA
CSAGVGALNTEAFF | NA | TRBJ1-1 | TRBV20-1 | few
CASSQDRTSGEQYF | TRBD2 | TRBJ2-7 | TRBV4-1 | few
CASRLGGTYEQYF | NA | TRBJ2-7 | TRBV6-1 | many
CASSGFPGGPETQYF | TRBD1 | TRBJ2-5 | TRBV27 | NA
CASSFMARGTYEQYF | NA | TRBJ2-7 | TRBV5-6 | many
CASSLSGGARVGEQYF | NA | TRBJ2-7 | TRBV5-6 | few
CASLRRPGNTQYF | NA | TRBJ2-3 | TRBV5-1 | NA
CASGGTGATQETQYF | NA | TRBJ2-5 | TRBV11-2 | NA
CASSLTGQDNGYTF | TRBD1 | TRBJ1-2 | TRBV5-1 | NA
CASSFGWGQTQYF | NA | TRBJ2-5 | TRBV13 | NA
CASSQGNLGKFF | NA | TRBJ2-1 | TRBV3-1 | NA
CASSTRGGSNEQYF | NA | TRBJ2-4 | TRBV7-8 | NA
CASGSRGVPNYGYTF | NA | TRBJ1-2 | TRBV28 | NA
CSVSSALRAWETQYF | NA | TRBJ2-5 | TRBV29-1 | many
CSGAMENQPQHF | NA | TRBJ1-5 | TRBV20-1 | NA
CAITDRQGNYEQYF | TRBD1 | TRBJ2-7 | TRBV10-3 | few
CASSLSGQGLYEQYF | TRBD1 | TRBJ2-7 | TRBV5-1 | NA
CASSWWSGTGVVGGNTF | TRBD1 | TRBJ1-2 | TRBV5-1 | once
CASRGGEGFYGYTF | NA | TRBJ1-2 | TRBV6-1 | NA
CASQTRGHGYTF | NA | TRBJ1-2 | TRBV28 | NA
CASEGGRTDTQYF | NA | TRBJ2-3 | TRBV28 | NA
CASSVDGGGKYEQYF | NA | TRBJ2-7 | TRBV7-6 | few
CASSSTGGLPTEAFF | TRBD1 | TRBJ1-1 | TRBV5-1 | NA
CATSPGTAYEQYF | TRBD1 | TRBJ2-7 | TRBV15 | NA
CSACKPTGGQETQYF | TRBD1 | TRBJ2-5 | TRBV20-1 | NA
CSARESGRDTDTQYF | NA | TRBJ2-3 | TRBV20-1 | NA
CSARDRKGLAGGRSGELFF | TRBD2 | TRBJ2-2 | TRBV20-1 | few
CSARQLSSYNEQFF | NA | TRBJ2-1 | TRBV20-1 | few
CASRADLSSYEQYF | NA | TRBJ2-7 | TRBV2 | NA
CASSESSGTYNEQFF | TRBD2 | TRBJ2-1 | TRBV2 | NA
CASSVVGGGPIYNEQFF | NA | TRBJ2-1 | TRBV9 | NA
CSAREPGGFYNEQFF | TRBD1 | TRBJ2-1 | TRBV20-1 | few
CSAPRSQGRAKNIQYF | NA | TRBJ2-4 | TRBV20-1 | once
CASSFAVQEAQYF | NA | TRBJ2-5 | TRBV11-3 | NA
CATSDLQTGHTEAFF | NA | TRBJ1-1 | TRBV24-1 | NA
CSALDRTNYGYTF | TRBD1 | TRBJ1-2 | TRBV29-1 | NA
CSASPGGSYSYNEQFF | TRBD2 | TRBJ2-1 | TRBV20-1 | few
CSATGQYSNQPQHF | NA | TRBJ1-5 | TRBV20-1 | NA
CSARDWGWASGGLYSYEQYF | TRBD2 | TRBJ2-7 | TRBV20-1 | NA
CASSQFRSGSNEQFF | NA | TRBJ2-1 | TRBV14 | NA
CASSPSRQADTQYF | NA | TRBJ2-3 | TRBV5-1 | NA
CASSPSGGAEDTQYF | TRBD2 | TRBJ2-3 | TRBV12-3/TRBV12-4 | NA
CASSLRGAHNEQFF | NA | TRBJ2-1 | TRBV27 | NA
CASRQGRDNEQFF | TRBD1 | TRBJ2-1 | TRBV6-1 | NA
CASSPRQFPYGYTF | NA | TRBJ1-2 | TRBV7-4 | NA
CAISESAGYNNEQFF | NA | TRBJ2-1 | TRBV10-3 | few
CASSPHSAHEAFF | NA | TRBJ1-1 | TRBV7-3 | NA
CASSEKGKVNVLTF | NA | TRBJ2-6 | TRBV16 | few
CASSHRGLRVAYEQYF | NA | NA | TRBV6-2/TRBV6-3 | few
CASSSGTAEYNEQFF | NA | TRBJ2-1 | TRBV5-6 | NA